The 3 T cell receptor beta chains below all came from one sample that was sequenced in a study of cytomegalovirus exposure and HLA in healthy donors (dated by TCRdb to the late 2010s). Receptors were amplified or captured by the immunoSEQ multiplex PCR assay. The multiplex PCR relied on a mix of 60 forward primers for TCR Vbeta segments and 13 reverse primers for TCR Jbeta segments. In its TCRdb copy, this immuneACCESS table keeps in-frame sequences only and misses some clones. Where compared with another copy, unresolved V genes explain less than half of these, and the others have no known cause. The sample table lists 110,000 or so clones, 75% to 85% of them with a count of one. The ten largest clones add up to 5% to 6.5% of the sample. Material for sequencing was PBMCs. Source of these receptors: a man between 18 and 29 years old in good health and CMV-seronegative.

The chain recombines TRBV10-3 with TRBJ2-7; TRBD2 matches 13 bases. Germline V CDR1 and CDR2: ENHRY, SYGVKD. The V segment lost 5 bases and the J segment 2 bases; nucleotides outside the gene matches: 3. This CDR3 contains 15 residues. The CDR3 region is CAISRGTSGTYEQYF. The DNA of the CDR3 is TGTGCCATCAGTCGCGGGACTAGCGGGACCTACGAGCAGTACTTC.

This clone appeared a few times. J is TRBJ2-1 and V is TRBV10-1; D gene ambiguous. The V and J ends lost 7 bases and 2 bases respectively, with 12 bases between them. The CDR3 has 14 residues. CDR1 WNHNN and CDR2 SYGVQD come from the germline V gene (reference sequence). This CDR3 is CASTESPTYNEQFF. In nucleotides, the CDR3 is TGCGCCAGCACGGAGTCTCCAACCTACAATGAGCAGTTCTTC.

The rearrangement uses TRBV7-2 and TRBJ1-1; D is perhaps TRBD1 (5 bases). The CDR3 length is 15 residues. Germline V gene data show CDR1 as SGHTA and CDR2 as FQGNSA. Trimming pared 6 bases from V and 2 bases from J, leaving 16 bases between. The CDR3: CASRQELLPNTEAFF. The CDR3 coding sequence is TGTGCCAGCAGACAGGAACTTCTCCCCAACACTGAAGCTTTCTTT.